Below, one TCR beta chain is given with its context. The antigen is undetermined. The sample comes from a study of PD-1 blockade in classical Hodgkin lymphoma. Study-level points and caveats: Before treatment, TCR diversity in newly diagnosed patients was reportedly lower than in healthy donors. Only CD4+ TCR diversity, not CD8+, had risen significantly by C4D1.

Measured with immunoSEQ multiplex PCR; TCRdb has only the in-frame clones, and not every one. The data show about 23,000 clones, 80% seen once. Relapse was seen in all patients after autologous stem cell transplantation, and brentuximab vedotin exposure was variable. V lost 6 bases to trimming and J lost 0 bases; unmatched junction nucleotides: 5. The CDR3 length is 15 residues. CDR1 and CDR2 (germline): MNHNS, SASEGT. This TCR was recovered from a human donor with classical Hodgkin lymphoma. This sample comprised peripheral blood mononuclear cells (PBMCs), obtained before the second cycle of nivolumab. The chain is built from TRBV6-1 and TRBJ1-3, with 7 bases that match TRBD1. The CDR3 region is CASRQGFSSGNTIYF. CDR3 in DNA: TGTGCCAGCAGACAGGGGTTTAGCTCTGGAAACACCATATATTTT.